This T cell receptor beta chain was documented in a study of blood T cell repertoires in COVID-19. Study-level information: COVID-19 samples, acute and convalescent, were from the United States, Italy and Spain. PBMCs, B-cell-depleted T cells, or T cells were the source of the cDNA or gDNA that made up the material.

The V segment lost 7 bases and the J segment 2 bases; nucleotides outside the gene matches: 8. Per the germline V gene, CDR1 is SNHLY and CDR2 is FYNNEI. There are 15 residues in the CDR3. Authors' methods: The assay estimated nucleated cells by amplifying reference gene primers. The data were produced by immunoSEQ multiplex PCR, yet TCRdb's version contains in-frame clones alone and is incomplete. That table gives V, J and clone size, and the DNA gave D and trimming. The sample lists under 250,000 clones; approximately 82% were seen once. This rearrangement joins TRBV2 to TRBJ1-5; TRBD1 matches at 7 bases. What was sequenced was peripheral blood. The sequence derives from a human donor in a cohort sampled during active COVID-19. CDR3 residues: CASNRQGPGNQPQHF. For the CDR3, the DNA is TGTGCCAGCAATCGACAGGGTCCGGGCAATCAGCCCCAGCATTTT.